The 25 T cell receptor beta chains reported below all come from one sample, sequenced in a study of blood T cells in healthy people across ages. A sample-barcoded 5' primer and a J-beta primer mix were used in a second PCR of about 6 to 12 cycles. One entry per CDR3 protein, called by TCRdb with MiXCR from the 5' RACE reads. The sample yields about 680,000 distinct CDR3 sequences, 49% seen once. Input material: blood. Receptors originate from a woman in her sixties in good health.

The chain links TRBV7-8 to TRBJ2-1, with 10 nucleotides matching TRBD2. The CDR3 sequence is 14 residues long. Germline CDR1 is SGHVS and CDR2 is FQNEAQ. V was pared by 5 bases and J by 5 bases, with 3 bases of the junction left unmatched. The CDR3 DNA follows: TGTGCCAGCAGCCCGGGACTAGCGCACAATGAGCAGTTCTTC. Its translation: CASSPGLAHNEQFF. Combining the CDR3 with reference TRBV7-8 and TRBJ2-1 gives the whole variable domain GAGVSQSPRYKVAKRGQDVALRCDPISGHVSLFWYQQALGQGPEFLTYFQNEAQLDKSGLPSDRFFAERPEGSVSTLKIQRTQQEDSAVYLCASSPGLAHNEQFFGPGTRLTVL.

This clonotype was seen more than once but under ten times. The rearrangement uses TRBV20-1 and TRBJ2-1; D possibly corresponds to TRBD2 (6 bases). V was pared by 5 bases and J by 9 bases, with 20 bases between. The CDR3 consists of 14 residues. The germline V gene has CDR1 DFQATT and CDR2 SNEGSKA (reference sequence). As DNA, the CDR3 is TGCAGTGCTCCCCAGGGCGGAGGGATAAGTGAGCAGTTCTTC. It yields the protein CSAPQGGGISEQFF.

The CDR3 sequence: CASSNRDRQETQYF. In DNA form, the CDR3 reads TGTGCCAGCAGCAACCGGGACAGGCAAGAGACCCAGTACTTC. The chain uses TRBV9 and TRBJ2-5; TRBD1 matches at 8 bases. Germline V gives CDR1 SGDLS, CDR2 YYNGEE. Unmatched junction bases numbered 4, after V lost 4 bases and J lost 2 bases. This CDR3 contains 14 residues.

This clonotype appeared a few times. The CDR3 DNA follows: TGTGCCAGCAGCTTCTCGGGGGAGTCCTACAATGAGCAGTTCTTC. It yields the protein CASSFSGESYNEQFF. The chain combines TRBV7-3 with TRBJ2-1; a weak D match, TRBD2 (6 bases). Trimming pared 3 bases from V and 1 base from J, leaving 10 bases between. CDR3 length: 15 amino acids. The germline V gene encodes CDR1 SGHTA and CDR2 FQGTGA.

The chain uses TRBV20-1 and TRBJ2-3; 10 bases match TRBD2. Trimming at V came to 5 bases and at J to 5 bases, leaving 7 bases not matched to a gene. The germline V gene encodes CDR1 DFQATT and CDR2 SNEGSKA (reference sequence). The CDR3 length is 14 residues. CDR3 nucleotide sequence: TGCAGTGCTTTCACTAGCGGGAAGAGAGATACGCAGTATTTT. It codes for CSAFTSGKRDTQYF.

This clonotype showed up just once. The rearrangement uses TRBV4-2 and TRBJ2-7, with 8 bases lining up with TRBD2. The CDR3 runs to 17 residues. Germline CDR1 and CDR2: LGHNA and YNFKEQ. The ends lost 3 bases at V and 7 bases at J; junction bases unmatched: 17. The CDR3 protein is CASSHPPGAGGINEQYF. In DNA form, the CDR3 reads TGTGCCAGCAGCCACCCTCCTGGGGCGGGAGGTATAAATGAGCAGTACTTC.

This clonotype was counted at least ten times. The chain joins TRBV29-1 to TRBJ2-7; no reliable D call. This CDR3 is built from 11 residues. Germline CDR1 SQVTM, CDR2 ANQGSEA. V lost 7 bases to trimming and J lost 5 bases, with 12 bases between them. CDR3: CSGKTYDEQYF. DNA of the CDR3: TGCAGCGGCAAAACCTATGACGAGCAGTACTTC.

The chain employs TRBV28 and TRBJ1-6; TRBD1 agrees at 9 bases. Germline lookup yields CDR1 MDHEN and CDR2 SYDVKM. J lost 7 bases, V lost 8 bases, and 9 bases had no gene match. The CDR3 has 15 amino acids. CDR3 bases: TGTGCCAGCCTCCCGGGACAGGGATGGAATTCACCCCTCCACTTT. It codes for CASLPGQGWNSPLHF.

The count of this clonotype is one. V and J are TRBV28 and TRBJ2-7; 8 positions agree with TRBD2. The germline V gene encodes CDR1 MDHEN and CDR2 SYDVKM. The CDR3 has 13 residues. V lost 4 bases to trimming and J lost 6 bases; unmatched junction nucleotides: 5. The CDR3 region is CASSSLTSVEQYF. The CDR3 nucleotides read TGTGCCAGCAGTTCCTTGACTAGCGTCGAGCAGTACTTC.

The V call is TRBV20-1, the J call TRBJ2-7; no clear D. CDR3 length equals 14 residues. V lost 6 bases, J lost 6 bases, and 21 bases lay in between. Germline assignment: CDR1 DFQATT and CDR2 SNEGSKA (reference sequence). The DNA for the CDR3 is TGCAGTGCGCCTGCAGGAAACCTGATGGGCGAGCAGTACTTC. Its protein is CSAPAGNLMGEQYF.

The rearrangement uses TRBV28 and TRBJ2-5, with TRBD1 as a possible D gene (6 bases). Germline CDR1 and CDR2: MDHEN and SYDVKM. Trimming took 6 bases from V and 0 from J, leaving 17 bases between them. The CDR3 extends over 16 amino acids. CDR3 coding DNA: TGTGCCAGCAGCTCCGACAGGCTGAACTACCAAGAGACCCAGTACTTC. This sequence encodes CASSSDRLNYQETQYF.

This sequence joins TRBV13 and TRBJ2-1, with 7 bases lining up with TRBD2. Germline V gene sequence: CDR1 PRHDT, CDR2 FYEKMQ (reference sequence). J was trimmed by 9 bases and V by 4 bases; bases with no gene match: 3. The CDR3 has 12 residues. The DNA for the CDR3 is TGTGCCAGCAGCTCAAGCGGGACTGAGCAGTTCTTC. This encodes CASSSSGTEQFF.

The chain uses TRBV29-1 and TRBJ2-7, with 8 bases identical to TRBD2. The DNA end favors TRBJ2-4, so the J call may be wrong. Germline V gene data show CDR1 as SQVTM and CDR2 as ANQGSEA. The CDR3 length is 14 residues. The CDR3 sequence is CSVETGGVKNIQYF. CDR3 DNA: TGCAGCGTTGAAACGGGGGGGGTCAAAAACATTCAGTACTTC.

Here the CDR3 DNA reads TGTGCCAGCAGCTCGGCTGGGGCCAACGTCCTGACTTTC. Translating gives CASSSAGANVLTF. V and J are TRBV7-3 and TRBJ2-6, with D unclear. Looked up from germline, CDR1 is SGHTA and CDR2 is FQGTGA. Between the trimmed V and J ends, which lost 4 bases and 2 bases, there was a span of 3 bases. The CDR3 has 13 amino acids.

J is TRBJ2-7 and V is TRBV20-1; the D gene is possibly TRBD2 (6 bases). Germline CDR1 and CDR2: DFQATT and SNEGSKA (reference sequence). Trimming took 4 bases from V and 1 from J, leaving 17 bases between them. There are 15 residues in the CDR3. The CDR3 DNA sequence: TGCAGTGCTACCGGAGGGCAACTTGGATCCTACGAGCAGTACTTC. The encoded protein is CSATGGQLGSYEQYF.

The V and J genes are TRBV3-1 and TRBJ2-3; D is unresolved. With 0 bases removed from V and 8 bases from J, the gap between germline ends came to 15 bases. This CDR3 comprises 15 residues. Germline loops: CDR1 LGHDT, CDR2 YNNKEL (reference sequence). The CDR3 coding sequence is TGTGCCAGCAGCCAAGATTTGCGTAGGGCCCCTACGCAGTATTTT. Encoded protein: CASSQDLRRAPTQYF.

The rearrangement links TRBV4-1 to TRBJ2-7, with 9 bases identical to TRBD2. The trim removed 0 bases at V and 2 bases at J, leaving 5 bases unmatched. Germline lookup yields CDR1 MGHRA and CDR2 YSYEKL. The CDR3 extends over 16 amino acids. For the CDR3, the DNA is TGCGCCAGCAGCCAAGATTTTGGCGGGAGGGCCTACGAGCAGTACTTC. This sequence encodes CASSQDFGGRAYEQYF.

The V and J genes are TRBV15 and TRBJ2-5; no definite D call. Per germline, CDR1 LNHNV and CDR2 YYDKDF (reference sequence). Deletions cut 2 bases from V and 4 bases from J, with 11 bases between. CDR3 length: 14 residues. In DNA form, the CDR3 reads TGTGCCACCAGCAGAAGGCTTGGGGTAGAGACCCAGTACTTC. Amino acid sequence: CATSRRLGVETQYF.

The chain carries TRBV30 and TRBJ2-7; 8 bases match TRBD1. Germline CDR1 reads GTSNPN; CDR2 reads SVGIG (reference sequence). The V gene end was trimmed by 2 bases and the J gene end by 7 bases; junction bases not matched to a gene: 7. The CDR3 is 13 amino acids. The chain's CDR3 is CAWSLGQGGEQYF. The DNA for the CDR3 is TGTGCCTGGAGTCTTGGACAGGGCGGGGAGCAGTACTTC.

This clonotype showed up just a few times. The chain combines TRBV4-2 with TRBJ1-4, with a possible D match to TRBD1 (6 bases). The CDR3 is made up of 17 amino acids. V shed 3 bases and J shed 3 bases, with 17 bases lying between them. Germline V CDR1 and CDR2: LGHNA, YNFKEQ. The CDR3 DNA reads TGTGCCAGCAGCCACAAACAGGGAACCTTGGCTAATGAAAAACTGTTTTTT. Translation gives CASSHKQGTLANEKLFF.

V is TRBV29-1 and J is TRBJ2-1; D may be TRBD1 (5 bases). Trimming left V 4 bases short and J 15 bases short, with 19 bases between. Germline CDR1 and CDR2: SQVTM and ANQGSEA. This CDR3 is built from 12 residues. The CDR3 reads CSVADTSQGRFF. CDR3 nucleotide sequence: TGCAGCGTTGCGGATACAAGCCAGGGAAGGTTCTTC.

There are a few counts of this clonotype. The chain uses TRBV4-1 and TRBJ2-3; 7 nucleotides align to TRBD1. The CDR3 runs 15 residues. Germline values: CDR1 MGHRA, CDR2 YSYEKL. Trimming at V came to 5 bases and at J to 2 bases, leaving 7 bases not matched to a gene. DNA of the CDR3: TGCGCCAGCAGCTACGGACAGGCTACCACAGATACGCAGTATTTT. It is translated as CASSYGQATTDTQYF.

This sequence joins TRBV7-2 and TRBJ2-7, with 7 bases aligning to TRBD1. J was trimmed by 0 bases and V by 5 bases; bases with no gene match: 7. The V gene's germline CDR1 is SGHTA and CDR2 FQGNSA. This CDR3 has 15 residues. CDR3: CASSTYRGYSYEQYF. For the CDR3, the DNA is TGTGCCAGCAGCACATACAGGGGTTACTCCTACGAGCAGTACTTC.

This clonotype came up once. The chain employs TRBV12-3 or TRBV12-4 and TRBJ1-4; D not resolved. This CDR3 region has 15 residues. The ends were cut back, 1 base at V and 6 bases at J, with 12 bases in the middle. The CDR3 loop reads CASSLGWNSYEKLFF. The CDR3 DNA reads as TGTGCCAGCAGTTTAGGGTGGAACAGTTATGAAAAACTGTTTTTT.

The V gene is TRBV20-1, the J gene TRBJ2-1, with 10 bases lining up with TRBD1. Germline V gene lookup returns CDR1 DFQATT and CDR2 SNEGSKA (reference sequence). J was trimmed by 9 bases and V by 6 bases; bases with no gene match: 5. This CDR3 region has 12 residues. In DNA, the CDR3 is TGCAGTGCAAAGGACAGGGGGTTTGAGCAGTTCTTC. Translation gives CSAKDRGFEQFF.